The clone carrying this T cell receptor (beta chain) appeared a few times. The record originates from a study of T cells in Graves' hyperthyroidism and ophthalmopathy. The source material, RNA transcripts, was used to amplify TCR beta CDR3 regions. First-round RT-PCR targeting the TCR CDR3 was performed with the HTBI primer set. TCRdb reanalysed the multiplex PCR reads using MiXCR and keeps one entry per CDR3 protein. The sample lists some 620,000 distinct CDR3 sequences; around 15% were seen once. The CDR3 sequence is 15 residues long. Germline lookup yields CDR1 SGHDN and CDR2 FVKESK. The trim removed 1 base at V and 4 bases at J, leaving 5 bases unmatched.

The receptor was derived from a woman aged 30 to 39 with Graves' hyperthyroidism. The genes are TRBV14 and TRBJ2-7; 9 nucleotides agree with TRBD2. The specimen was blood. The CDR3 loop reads CASSQVAAGGYEQYF. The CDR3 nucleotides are TGTGCCAGCAGCCAAGTAGCGGCGGGAGGGTACGAGCAGTACTTC.